The 19 T cell receptor beta chains in this list originate from one sample, sequenced in a study of blood T cell repertoires in COVID-19. Sequencing was performed with immunoSEQ multiplex PCR; in TCRdb, only in-frame clones are kept and a portion is missing. The top ten clones hold 29% of a sample with 150,000 or so clones, around 83% of them seen once. The sequenced material came from peripheral blood. These TCRs come from a woman aged 55-69 years with acute or convalescent COVID-19.

The rearrangement joins TRBV5-6 to TRBJ2-5; TRBD2 matches at 14 bases. J gave up 2 bases and V 7 bases, and 7 bases lay outside the gene matches. Germline loops: CDR1 SGHDT, CDR2 YYEEEE. The CDR3 is 16 residues long. CDR3 DNA sequence: TGTGCCAGCGTCAGACTAGCGGGGGGGACTCAAGAGACCCAGTACTTC. This sequence encodes CASVRLAGGTQETQYF.

V gene TRBV5-8 combines with J gene TRBJ1-4; 7 nucleotides agree with TRBD1. The CDR3 has 15 amino acids. Per germline, CDR1 SGHTS and CDR2 YDEGEE. Losses at the gene ends were 1 base for V and 7 bases for J; bases not matched to a gene: 7. The CDR3: CASSLPTGSVEKLFF. CDR3 nucleotide sequence: TGTGCCAGCAGCTTGCCGACAGGGTCGGTTGAAAAACTGTTTTTT.

The chain has TRBV18 and TRBJ1-1; no clear D. This CDR3 is built from 12 residues. The germline gives CDR1 KGHSH, CDR2 LQKENI. The V end was cut by 2 bases, the J end by 7 bases, with 8 bases between. The CDR3 coding sequence is TGTGCCAGCTCACCAGTAAGAGGTGAAGCTTTCTTT. Translation gives CASSPVRGEAFF.

CDR3: CASSARGGHGNQPQHF. The DNA of the CDR3 is TGTGCCAGCAGTGCCCGGGGGGGCCATGGCAATCAGCCCCAGCATTTT. The V and J genes are TRBV6-1 and TRBJ1-5, with D tentatively TRBD1 (6 bases). Germline V gives CDR1 MNHNS, CDR2 SASEGT. V lost 4 bases, J lost 2 bases, and 15 bases lay in between. The CDR3 runs to 16 residues.

The rearrangement joins TRBV19 to TRBJ1-5, with D possibly TRBD1 on 6 matching bases. Germline V gene sequence: CDR1 LNHDA, CDR2 SQIVND (reference sequence). Trimming removed 6 bases from V and 2 bases from J, with 20 bases in between. CDR3 length equals 17 residues. DNA for the CDR3: TGTGCCAGTAGCTCTTCCAGGGGTCTAGGGGGCAATCAGCCCCAGCATTTT. It yields the protein CASSSSRGLGGNQPQHF.

The chain carries TRBV19 and TRBJ1-2, with TRBD1 matching 10 bases. J lost 5 bases, V lost 4 bases, and 4 bases had no gene match. This CDR3 comprises 14 residues. Germline CDR1 and CDR2: LNHDA and SQIVND (reference sequence). The CDR3 loop is CASSNRDRGYGYTF. CDR3 coding DNA: TGTGCCAGTAGTAACCGGGACAGGGGTTATGGCTACACCTTC.

V usage is TRBV7-9 and J usage is TRBJ2-3; the match to TRBD2 covers 7 bases. In germline, CDR1 is SEHNR, CDR2 FQNEAQ (reference sequence). The CDR3 is 16 amino acids. The junction had 15 bases not matched to a gene; V was cut back by 7 bases and J by 5 bases. The CDR3 nucleotides are TGTGCCAGCATCCCGAGCTCCCAACTAGCGAGAGATACGCAGTATTTT. This translates into CASIPSSQLARDTQYF. The complete variable domain, with remaining parts taken from reference TRBV7-9 and TRBJ2-3, reads DTGVSQNPRHKITKRGQNVTFRCDPISEHNRLYWYRQTLGQGPEFLTYFQNEAQLEKSRLLSDRFSAERPKGSFSTLEIQRTEQGDSAMYLCASIPSSQLARDTQYFGPGTRLTVL.

The chain links TRBV10-3 to TRBJ1-2; TRBD1 aligns across 10 bases. CDR3 length: 14 amino acids. From germline, CDR1 is ENHRY and CDR2 SYGVKD. J gave up 3 bases and V 4 bases, and 2 bases lay outside the gene matches. The CDR3 region has the DNA TGTGCCATCAGTGGCGGGACAGGGGACTATGGCTACACCTTC. This gives the protein CAISGGTGDYGYTF.

The chain combines TRBV18 with TRBJ1-6; D remains ambiguous. Trimming took 2 bases from V and 7 from J, leaving 9 bases between them. CDR3 length: 14 residues. Per the germline V gene, CDR1 is KGHSH and CDR2 is LQKENI. The CDR3 loop reads CASSPFLENSPLHF. The CDR3 DNA follows: TGTGCCAGCTCACCATTCCTAGAAAATTCACCCCTCCACTTT.

The gene calls are TRBV28 and TRBJ1-2; D not certain. With 3 bases removed from V and 8 bases from J, the gap between germline ends came to 10 bases. Germline V gene lookup returns CDR1 MDHEN and CDR2 SYDVKM. The CDR3 has 12 amino acids. The CDR3 sequence: CASSLGGSGYTF. The CDR3, as DNA: TGTGCCAGCAGTTTGGGAGGGTCGGGCTACACCTTC.

A single count supports this clone. The rearrangement uses TRBV5-1 and TRBJ2-7; perhaps TRBD2 as D (5 bases). This CDR3 comprises 15 residues. Trimming shortened V by 3 bases and J by 5 bases, and 18 bases separated the two germline ends. Looked up from germline, CDR1 is SGHRS and CDR2 is YFSETQ. The CDR3 coding sequence is TGCGCCAGCAGCTCATTCCCCGGACTGAAAGACGAGCAGTACTTC. It specifies CASSSFPGLKDEQYF.

The genes are TRBV7-9 and TRBJ2-3; D uncertain. Germline-derived CDR1 and CDR2 are SEHNR and FQNEAQ (reference sequence). V lost 6 bases, J lost 6 bases, and 13 bases lay in between. The CDR3 has 13 residues. The CDR3 DNA reads TGTGCCAGCAGGCTAACAGTTTTGGATACGCAGTATTTT. Translating it yields CASRLTVLDTQYF.

CDR3 sequence (DNA): TGTGCCAGCAGCCCCGAGAACGTTCTGGGCTCGACCCTCCACTTT. This translates into CASSPENVLGSTLHF. This chain joins TRBV5-5 and TRBJ1-6; D is undetermined. Trimming removed 4 bases at V and 14 bases at J, with 22 bases between. The germline gives CDR1 SGHKS, CDR2 YYEKEE (reference sequence). The CDR3 length is 15 residues.

The V gene is TRBV5-1, the J gene TRBJ2-4; 9 bases map to TRBD1. The germline V gene has CDR1 SGHRS and CDR2 YFSETQ. The CDR3 is 14 residues long. Trimming removed 4 bases from V and 3 bases from J; junction bases left unmatched: 2. This chain's CDR3 is CASSETGGKNIQYF. In DNA, the CDR3 is TGCGCCAGCAGCGAGACAGGGGGCAAAAACATTCAGTACTTC.

The gene calls are TRBV5-1 and TRBJ2-3; 9 bases are shared with TRBD1. The CDR3 is 14 amino acids. V was clipped by 0 bases and J by 6 bases; unmatched bases: 2. Germline values: CDR1 SGHRS, CDR2 YFSETQ. In nucleotides, the CDR3 is TGCGCCAGCAGCTTGGCCGGGACAGGGGATACGCAGTATTTT. Encoded protein: CASSLAGTGDTQYF.

The V gene is TRBV24-1, the J gene TRBJ2-5, with a possible D match to TRBD1 (6 bases). The V end was cut by 6 bases, the J end by 5 bases, with 12 bases between. This CDR3 is 13 amino acids long. Germline assignment: CDR1 KGHDR and CDR2 SFDVKD. This CDR3 reads CATSPQGEETQYF. CDR3 nucleotide sequence: TGTGCCACCAGTCCACAGGGCGAGGAGACCCAGTACTTC.

The CDR3 DNA reads TGTGCCAGCAGTCTTACGACCGGACACCCTAAGGGCAAAAACATTCAGTACTTC. Translation gives CASSLTTGHPKGKNIQYF. V is TRBV27 and J is TRBJ2-4; D perhaps matches TRBD1 (5 bases). Germline values: CDR1 MNHEY, CDR2 SMNVEV (reference sequence). The CDR3 is made up of 18 amino acids. Trimming removed 5 bases from V and 3 bases from J, with 23 bases in between.

This chain links TRBV27 with TRBJ1-6, with 9 bases aligning to TRBD1. The CDR3 loop spans 18 amino acids. CDR1 is MNHEY and CDR2 is SMNVEV in the germline V gene (reference sequence). The V segment lost 2 bases and the J segment 2 bases; nucleotides outside the gene matches: 7. CDR3 sequence reads: CASSLREGQGTYNSPLHF. For the CDR3, the DNA is TGTGCCAGCAGTTTAAGGGAGGGACAGGGCACCTATAATTCACCCCTCCACTTT.

The gene calls are TRBV30 and TRBJ1-3; D is ambiguous. V was pared by 2 bases and J by 8 bases, with 10 bases between. This CDR3 spans 12 amino acids. The germline V gene has CDR1 GTSNPN and CDR2 SVGIG (reference sequence). The CDR3 loop reads CAWSPPYDTIYF. DNA of the CDR3: TGTGCCTGGAGTCCCCCTTATGACACCATATATTTT.